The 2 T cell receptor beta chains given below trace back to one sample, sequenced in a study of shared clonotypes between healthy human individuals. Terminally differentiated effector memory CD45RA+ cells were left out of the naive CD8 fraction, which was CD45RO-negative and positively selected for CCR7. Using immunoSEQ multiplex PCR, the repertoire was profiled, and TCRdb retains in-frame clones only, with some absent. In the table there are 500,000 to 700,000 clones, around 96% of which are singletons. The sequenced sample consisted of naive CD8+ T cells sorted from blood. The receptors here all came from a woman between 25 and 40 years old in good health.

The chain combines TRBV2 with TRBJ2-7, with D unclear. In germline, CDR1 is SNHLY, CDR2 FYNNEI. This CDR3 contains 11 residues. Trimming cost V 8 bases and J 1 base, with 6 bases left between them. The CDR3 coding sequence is TGTGCCAGCGGGATTTCCTACGAGCAGTACTTC. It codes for CASGISYEQYF. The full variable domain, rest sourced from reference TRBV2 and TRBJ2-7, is EPEVTQTPSHQVTQMGQEVILRCVPISNHLYFYWYRQILGQKVEFLVSFYNNEISEKSEIFDDQFSVERPDGSNFTLKIRSTKLEDSAMYFCASGISYEQYFGPGTRLTVT.

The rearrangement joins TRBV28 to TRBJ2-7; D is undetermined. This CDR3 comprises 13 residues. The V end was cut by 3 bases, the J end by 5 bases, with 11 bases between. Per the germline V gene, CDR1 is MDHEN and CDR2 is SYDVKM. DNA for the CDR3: TGTGCCAGCAGTTTTAGGGAACAGCACGAGCAGTACTTC. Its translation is CASSFREQHEQYF.